Below, 4 T cell receptor beta chains from the same sample are listed, as sequenced in a study of blood T cell repertoires in COVID-19. Using immunoSEQ multiplex PCR, the repertoire was profiled, and TCRdb retains in-frame clones only, with some absent. This sample yields approximately 210,000 clones, of which roughly 86% are seen a single time; approximately 12% belongs to the top ten. Sequenced: peripheral blood. Receptor source: a woman in her forties with acute or convalescent COVID-19.

V is TRBV5-1 and J is TRBJ2-1; 7 bases align to TRBD2. The CDR3 is 11 amino acids. V lost 7 bases, J lost 5 bases, and 0 bases stayed unmatched. Looked up from germline, CDR1 is SGHRS and CDR2 is YFSETQ. CDR3 sequence (DNA): TGCGCCAGCGGGACTAACAATGAGCAGTTCTTC. Translation: CASGTNNEQFF.

V gene TRBV7-9 combines with J gene TRBJ2-1, with 12 bases that match TRBD2. The CDR3 has 16 residues. Germline V lookup: CDR1 SEHNR, CDR2 FQNEAQ (reference sequence). J gave up 5 bases and V 5 bases, and 7 bases lay outside the gene matches. CDR3 bases: TGTGCCAGCAGCGCCCGCCGGACTAGCGGGGACAATGAGCAGTTCTTC. Translating it yields CASSARRTSGDNEQFF.

The rearrangement links TRBV5-1 to TRBJ2-3, with D uncertain. This CDR3 is built from 17 residues. The V gene's germline CDR1 is SGHRS and CDR2 YFSETQ. V gave up 4 bases and J gave up 2 bases, with 20 bases separating them. CDR3: CASSIRLLHAVTDTQYF. DNA of the CDR3: TGCGCCAGCAGCATCCGACTGCTACACGCGGTCACAGATACGCAGTATTTT. Looking up the rest from reference TRBV5-1 and TRBJ2-3 gives the full variable domain: KAGVTQTPRYLIKTRGQQVTLSCSPISGHRSVSWYQQTPGQGLQFLFEYFSETQRNKGNFPGRFSGRQFSNSRSEMNVSTLELGDSALYLCASSIRLLHAVTDTQYFGPGTRLTVL.

The chain links TRBV15 to TRBJ1-3, with a tentative D call TRBD1 (5 bases). The germline V gene encodes CDR1 LNHNV and CDR2 YYDKDF (reference sequence). The CDR3 contains 14 residues. Trimming pared 0 bases from V and 4 bases from J, leaving 7 bases between. CDR3: CATSRDRGGNTIYF. CDR3 DNA: TGTGCCACCAGCAGAGATCGGGGGGGAAACACCATATATTTT.